This TCR beta chain was documented in a study of blood T cell repertoires in COVID-19. The overall study: Material from acute and convalescent COVID-19 was sourced from the United States, Italy and Spain.

Losses at the gene ends were 9 bases for V and 16 bases for J; bases not matched to a gene: 6. The CDR3 runs 10 residues. Germline CDR1 is MGHDK and CDR2 is SYGVNS. Authors' methods: The authors estimated nucleated cell counts from reference gene primer amplification. TCRdb's copy holds only in-frame clones and misses some; the assay was immunoSEQ multiplex PCR. V, J and clone size derive from that table, while D and trimming were established from the DNA sequence. This table holds roughly 330,000 clones, around four fifths found once. The source of this sequence is a woman aged 50 to 60 with acute or convalescent COVID-19. The chain combines TRBV25-1 with TRBJ1-3; 10 bases line up with TRBD1. Sequences were obtained from peripheral blood. In DNA, the CDR3 is TGTGCCAGTGGGGACAGGGGAGAGTATTTT. This sequence encodes CASGDRGEYF.